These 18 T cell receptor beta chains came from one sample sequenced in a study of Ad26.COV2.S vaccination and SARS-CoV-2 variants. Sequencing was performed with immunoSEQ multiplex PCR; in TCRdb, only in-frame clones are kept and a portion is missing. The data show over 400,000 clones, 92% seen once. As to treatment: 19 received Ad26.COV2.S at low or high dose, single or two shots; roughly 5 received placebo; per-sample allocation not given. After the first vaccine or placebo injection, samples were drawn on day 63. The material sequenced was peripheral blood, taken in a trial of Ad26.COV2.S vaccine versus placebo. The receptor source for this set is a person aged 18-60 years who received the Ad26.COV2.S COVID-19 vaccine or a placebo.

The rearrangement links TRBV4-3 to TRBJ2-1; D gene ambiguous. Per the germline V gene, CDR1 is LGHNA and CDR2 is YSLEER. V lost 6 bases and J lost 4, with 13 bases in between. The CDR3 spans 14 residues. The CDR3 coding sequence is TGCGCCAGCAGTGACGGCAGGTCATACAATGAGCAGTTCTTC. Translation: CASSDGRSYNEQFF.

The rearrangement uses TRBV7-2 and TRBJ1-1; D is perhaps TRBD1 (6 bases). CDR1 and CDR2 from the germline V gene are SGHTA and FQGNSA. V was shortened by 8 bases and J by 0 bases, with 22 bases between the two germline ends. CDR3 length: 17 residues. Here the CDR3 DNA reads TGTGCCAGCTTAATAGGCAGGGGCAACTTGATGAACACTGAAGCTTTCTTT. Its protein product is CASLIGRGNLMNTEAFF.

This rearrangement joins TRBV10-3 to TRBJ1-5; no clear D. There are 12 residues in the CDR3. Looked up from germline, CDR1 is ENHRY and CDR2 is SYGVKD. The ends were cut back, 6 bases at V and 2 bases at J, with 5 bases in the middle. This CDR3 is CAIRDGNQPQHF. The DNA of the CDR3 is TGTGCCATCAGAGACGGCAATCAGCCCCAGCATTTT.

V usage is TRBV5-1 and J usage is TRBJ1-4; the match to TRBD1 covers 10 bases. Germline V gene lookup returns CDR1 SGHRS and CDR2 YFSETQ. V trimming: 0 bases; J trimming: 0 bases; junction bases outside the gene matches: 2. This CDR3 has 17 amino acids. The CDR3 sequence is CASSLAGQGSTNEKLFF. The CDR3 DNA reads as TGCGCCAGCAGCTTGGCGGGACAGGGGTCAACTAATGAAAAACTGTTTTTT.

The CDR3 reads CASSQGEGEDSPLHF. As DNA, the CDR3 is TGCGCCAGCAGCCAAGGAGAAGGGGAAGATTCACCCCTCCACTTT. The chain uses TRBV4-3 and TRBJ1-6; D may be TRBD1 (5 bases). Germline-derived CDR1 and CDR2 are LGHNA and YSLEER. The CDR3 runs to 15 residues. V gave up 1 base and J gave up 8 bases, with 12 bases separating them.

This CDR3 is CATSREDRSVMKYGYTF. CDR3 DNA sequence: TGTGCCACCAGCAGAGAGGACAGGTCGGTAATGAAGTATGGCTACACCTTC. The chain links TRBV15 to TRBJ1-2; 7 nucleotides agree with TRBD1. From germline, CDR1 is LNHNV and CDR2 YYDKDF (reference sequence). The length of the CDR3 is 17 residues. With 0 bases clipped from V and 5 bases from J, the junction kept 12 bases outside the gene matches. Full variable domain (rest looked up from reference TRBV15 and TRBJ1-2): DAMVIQNPRYQVTQFGKPVTLSCSQTLNHNVMYWYQQKSSQAPKLLFHYYDKDFNNEADTPDNFQSRRPNTSFCFLDIRSPGLGDTAMYLCATSREDRSVMKYGYTFGSGTRLTVV.

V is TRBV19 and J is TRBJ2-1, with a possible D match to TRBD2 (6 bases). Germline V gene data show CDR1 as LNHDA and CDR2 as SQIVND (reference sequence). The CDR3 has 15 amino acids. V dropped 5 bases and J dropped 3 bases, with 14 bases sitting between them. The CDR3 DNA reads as TGTGCCAGTAGTGCAACCGGGACTGGCTACAATGAGCAGTTCTTC. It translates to CASSATGTGYNEQFF.

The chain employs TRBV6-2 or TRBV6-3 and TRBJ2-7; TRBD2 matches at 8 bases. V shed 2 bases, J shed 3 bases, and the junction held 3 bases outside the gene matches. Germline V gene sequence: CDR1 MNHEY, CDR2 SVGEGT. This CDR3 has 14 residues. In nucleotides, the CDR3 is TGTGCCAGCAGTTACAACCGGGGGGGCTACGAGCAGTACTTC. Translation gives CASSYNRGGYEQYF.

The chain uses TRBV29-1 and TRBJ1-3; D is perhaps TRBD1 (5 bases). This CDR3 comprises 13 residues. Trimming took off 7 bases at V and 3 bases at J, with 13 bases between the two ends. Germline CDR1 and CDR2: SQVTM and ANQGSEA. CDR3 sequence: CSAESQGGNTIYF. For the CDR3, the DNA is TGCAGCGCCGAGTCCCAGGGTGGAAACACCATATATTTT.

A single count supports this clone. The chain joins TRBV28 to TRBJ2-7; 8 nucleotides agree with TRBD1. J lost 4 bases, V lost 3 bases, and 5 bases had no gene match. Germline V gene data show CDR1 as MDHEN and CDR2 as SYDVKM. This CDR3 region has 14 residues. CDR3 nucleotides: TGTGCCAGCAGTTTTCCCAGGGGGCATTACGAGCAGTACTTC. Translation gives CASSFPRGHYEQYF.

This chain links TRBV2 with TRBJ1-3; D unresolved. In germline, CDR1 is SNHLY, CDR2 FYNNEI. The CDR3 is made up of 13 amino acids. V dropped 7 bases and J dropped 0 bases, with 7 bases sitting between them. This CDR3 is CASKVGSGNTIYF. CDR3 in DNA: TGTGCCAGCAAGGTGGGCTCTGGAAACACCATATATTTT.

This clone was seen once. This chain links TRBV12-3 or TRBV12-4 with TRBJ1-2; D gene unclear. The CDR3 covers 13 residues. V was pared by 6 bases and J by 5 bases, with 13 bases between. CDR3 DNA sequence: TGTGCCAGCAGGCGGTCGGACCAATATGGCTACACCTTC. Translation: CASRRSDQYGYTF.

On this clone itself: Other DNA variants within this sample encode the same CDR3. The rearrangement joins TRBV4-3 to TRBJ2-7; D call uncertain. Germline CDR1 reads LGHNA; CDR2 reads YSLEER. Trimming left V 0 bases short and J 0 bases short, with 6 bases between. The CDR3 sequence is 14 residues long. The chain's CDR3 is CASSQDRSSYEQYF. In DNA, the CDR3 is TGCGCCAGCAGCCAAGACCGTAGCTCCTACGAGCAGTACTTC.

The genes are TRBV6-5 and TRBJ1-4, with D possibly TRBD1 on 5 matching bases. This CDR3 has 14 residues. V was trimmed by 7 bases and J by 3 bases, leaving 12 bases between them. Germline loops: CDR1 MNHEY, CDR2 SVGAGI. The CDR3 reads CASKRQWSNEKLFF. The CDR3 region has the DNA TGTGCCAGCAAACGACAGTGGTCTAATGAAAAACTGTTTTTT.

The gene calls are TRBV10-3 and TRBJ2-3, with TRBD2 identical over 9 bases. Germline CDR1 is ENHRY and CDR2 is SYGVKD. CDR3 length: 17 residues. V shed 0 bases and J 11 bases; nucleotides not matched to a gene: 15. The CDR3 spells CAISESDLAGIKMGQYF. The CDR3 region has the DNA TGTGCCATCAGTGAGTCGGATCTAGCGGGGATAAAAATGGGGCAGTATTTT.

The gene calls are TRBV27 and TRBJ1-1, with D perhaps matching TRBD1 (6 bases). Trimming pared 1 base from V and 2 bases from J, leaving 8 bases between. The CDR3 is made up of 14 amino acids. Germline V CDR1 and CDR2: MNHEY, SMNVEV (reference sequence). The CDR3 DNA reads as TGTGCCAGCAGTTTATTTGGGGGCAACACTGAAGCTTTCTTT. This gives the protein CASSLFGGNTEAFF.

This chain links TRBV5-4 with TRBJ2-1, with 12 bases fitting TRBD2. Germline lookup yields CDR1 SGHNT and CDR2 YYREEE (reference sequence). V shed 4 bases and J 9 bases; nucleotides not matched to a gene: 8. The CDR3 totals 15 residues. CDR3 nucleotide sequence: TGTGCCAGCAGCACCCTAGCGGGGGGGCGTAGTGAGCAGTTCTTC. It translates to CASSTLAGGRSEQFF. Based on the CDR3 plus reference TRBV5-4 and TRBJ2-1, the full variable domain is ETGVTQSPTHLIKTRGQQVTLRCSSQSGHNTVSWYQQALGQGPQFIFQYYREEENGRGNFPPRFSGLQFPNYSSELNVNALELDDSALYLCASSTLAGGRSEQFFGPGTRLTVL.

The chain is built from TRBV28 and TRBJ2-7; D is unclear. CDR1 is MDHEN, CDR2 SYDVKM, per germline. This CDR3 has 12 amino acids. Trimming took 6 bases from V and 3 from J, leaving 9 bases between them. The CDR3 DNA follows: TGTGCCAGCAGGTCACAAGACTACGAGCAGTACTTC. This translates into CASRSQDYEQYF.